The 8 T cell receptor beta chains below come from one sample, sequenced in a study of shared clonotypes between healthy human individuals. Produced via immunoSEQ multiplex PCR; TCRdb's table is partial and in-frame only. Of some 1.1 million clones listed, roughly 80% are singletons. Sequencing was performed on memory CD4+ T cells from PBMCs. Subset given: CD45RA-negative fraction. These receptor sequences come from a man aged 18 to 35 in good health. Some clones in this sample may be carry-over from other donors' samples.

This chain links TRBV23-1 with TRBJ1-3, with D uncertain. TRBV23-1 is an ORF, with its function uncertain. The CDR3 covers 17 residues. V was shortened by 4 bases and J by 4 bases, with 20 bases between the two germline ends. Here the CDR3 reads CASSPPQPTETGNTIYF. For the CDR3, the DNA is TGCGCCAGCAGTCCCCCCCAACCGACCGAAACAGGAAACACCATATATTTT.

This clone came up a few times. V usage is TRBV15 and J usage is TRBJ1-1; D is uncertain. The V and J ends lost 5 bases and 5 bases respectively, with 18 bases between them. This CDR3 spans 15 amino acids. Germline V gene data show CDR1 as LNHNV and CDR2 as YYDKDF (reference sequence). This CDR3 reads CATSRPRGLRTEAFF. The CDR3 nucleotides are TGTGCCACCAGCCGGCCAAGAGGGCTTAGGACTGAAGCTTTCTTT.

The rearrangement uses TRBV7-2 and TRBJ1-2; D may be TRBD1 (6 bases). The CDR3 extends over 14 amino acids. Germline values: CDR1 SGHTA, CDR2 FQGNSA. V lost 0 bases to trimming and J lost 4 bases, with 9 bases between them. The CDR3 DNA reads as TGTGCCAGCAGCTTAGCAACAGGGACCTATGGCTACACCTTC. Encoded protein: CASSLATGTYGYTF.

This clone was detected ten times or more. The genes are TRBV30 and TRBJ1-2, with a possible D match to TRBD1 (5 bases). The CDR3 runs to 12 residues. With 3 bases removed from V and 4 bases from J, the gap between germline ends came to 9 bases. Germline V gene sequence: CDR1 GTSNPN, CDR2 SVGIG (reference sequence). The CDR3 protein is CAWRIDSYGYTF. The CDR3 DNA reads TGTGCCTGGAGGATCGACAGCTATGGCTACACCTTC. The full variable domain, completed using reference TRBV30 and TRBJ1-2, is SQTIHQWPATLVQPVGSPLSLECTVEGTSNPNLYWYRQAAGRGLQLLFYSVGIGQISSEVPQNLSASRPQDRQFILSSKKLLLSDSGFYLCAWRIDSYGYTFGSGTRLTVV.

V is TRBV18 and J is TRBJ2-1, with TRBD2 matching 13 bases. Germline values: CDR1 KGHSH, CDR2 LQKENI. The CDR3 extends over 16 amino acids. V lost 3 bases to trimming and J lost 8 bases; unmatched junction nucleotides: 7. The CDR3 DNA is TGTGCCAGCTCACCCGCGACTAGCGGGAGGAGTGATGAGCAGTTCTTC. It translates to CASSPATSGRSDEQFF.

To note about this clone: This clone may be a read error of a much larger clone one base away. V usage is TRBV5-6 and J usage is TRBJ2-1; D gene uncertain. V was cut by 4 bases and J by 3 bases, with 2 bases left in between. The CDR3 contains 11 residues. The V gene's germline CDR1 is SGHDT and CDR2 YYEEEE. The CDR3 region has the DNA TGTGCCAGCAGCATCTACAATGAGCAGTTCTTC. It specifies CASSIYNEQFF.

This clone has only a few counts. This chain uses TRBV9 with TRBJ2-5; tentative D call: TRBD2 (6 bases). The DNA end lines up better with TRBJ2-7; the J call may be wrong. CDR1 SGDLS and CDR2 YYNGEE come from the germline V gene. This CDR3 has 14 amino acids. The CDR3 DNA sequence: TGTGCCAGCCCCCTTCGGGGGAGCCCCTACGAGCAGTACTTC. This sequence encodes CASPLRGSPYEQYF.

The chain couples TRBV28 to TRBJ2-2, with a possible D match to TRBD1 (5 bases). Between the trimmed V and J ends, which lost 6 bases and 4 bases, there was a span of 9 bases. The CDR3 has 13 amino acids. Germline CDR1 MDHEN, CDR2 SYDVKM. This chain's CDR3 is CASRSTVTGELFF. The CDR3 region has the DNA TGTGCCAGCAGGTCGACAGTCACCGGGGAGCTGTTTTTT.